This T cell receptor (beta chain) was identified in a study of technical replicates of blood from a handful of donors. The assay was immunoSEQ multiplex PCR, and TCRdb's table has in-frame clones only and misses some. The repertoire has more than 70,000 clones, 93% of them found once; the top ten carry roughly 0.25%. Germline-derived CDR1 and CDR2 are SGHDT and YYEEEE. The CDR3 length is 19 residues. Trimming removed 0 bases from V and 3 bases from J; junction bases left unmatched: 16. This chain connects TRBV5-6 to TRBJ2-7; TRBD2 matches 9 bases. The sequenced sample was T cells isolated from PBMCs. The TCR originated in a human donor in good health. Written as DNA, the CDR3 is TGTGCCAGCAGCTTGGTGTTGGCCAGCGGGGGGCCAGGTGGCTACGAGCAGTACTTC. The encoded protein is CASSLVLASGGPGGYEQYF. Looking up the rest from reference TRBV5-6 and TRBJ2-7 gives the full variable domain: DAGVTQSPTHLIKTRGQQVTLRCSPKSGHDTVSWYQQALGQGPQFIFQYYEEEERQRGNFPDRFSGHQFPNYSSELNVNALLLGDSALYLCASSLVLASGGPGGYEQYFGPGTRLTVT.